Listed here are 14 T cell receptor beta chains from one sample, sequenced in a study of technical replicates of blood from several donors. Method: immunoSEQ multiplex PCR; TCRdb's copy keeps in-frame clones and lacks some. This table holds tens of thousands of clones, roughly 94% found once. The sequenced sample consisted of T cells isolated from PBMCs. The source is a human donor in good health.

The J gene is TRBJ2-5, the V gene TRBV6-6, with TRBD2 matching 8 bases. CDR3 length equals 14 residues. V gave up 5 bases and J gave up 3 bases; unmatched junction bases: 5. From germline, CDR1 is MNHNY and CDR2 SVGAGI (reference sequence). For the CDR3, the DNA is TGTGCCAGCAGTACGGGACTAGTAGAAGAGACCCAGTACTTC. This encodes CASSTGLVEETQYF.

This clone was recorded once. V and J are TRBV11-3 and TRBJ1-2; TRBD1 matches 9 bases. With 0 bases clipped from V and 8 bases from J, the junction kept 10 bases outside the gene matches. Germline V gene data show CDR1 as SGHNT and CDR2 as YENEEA. This CDR3 has 16 residues. The CDR3 DNA follows: TGTGCCAGCAGCTTAGACGGGACAGGGCCGTACAGGGGCTACACCTTC. Translated: CASSLDGTGPYRGYTF.

This clone was observed a single time. This chain joins TRBV7-2 and TRBJ2-7, with D uncertain. Germline V gene sequence: CDR1 SGHTA, CDR2 FQGNSA. With 3 bases removed from V and 2 bases from J, the gap between germline ends came to 8 bases. The CDR3 is 13 amino acids. The CDR3 DNA follows: TGTGCCAGCAGCTTTAGAGAGCCCTACGAGCAGTACTTC. This sequence encodes CASSFREPYEQYF.

The chain is built from TRBV11-3 and TRBJ2-2; D perhaps matches TRBD1 (6 bases). Germline V gene data show CDR1 as SGHNT and CDR2 as YENEEA. V was clipped by 4 bases and J by 6 bases, with 12 bases between them. CDR3 length equals 14 residues. The CDR3 loop reads CASSSTGYAGELFF. Here the CDR3 DNA reads TGTGCCAGCAGCTCCACAGGGTACGCCGGGGAGCTGTTTTTT.

The genes are TRBV2 and TRBJ2-2, with 9 nucleotides matching TRBD2. This CDR3 comprises 15 residues. From germline, CDR1 is SNHLY and CDR2 FYNNEI. V dropped 7 bases and J dropped 7; count of bases not matched to a gene: 10. This CDR3 is CASTELAGWRGELFF. The DNA of the CDR3 is TGTGCCAGCACCGAACTAGCGGGCTGGCGCGGGGAGCTGTTTTTT. Full variable domain (rest looked up from reference TRBV2 and TRBJ2-2): EPEVTQTPSHQVTQMGQEVILRCVPISNHLYFYWYRQILGQKVEFLVSFYNNEISEKSEIFDDQFSVERPDGSNFTLKIRSTKLEDSAMYFCASTELAGWRGELFFGEGSRLTVL.

The chain combines TRBV19 with TRBJ2-1; perhaps TRBD1 as D (6 bases). V dropped 4 bases and J dropped 4 bases, with 11 bases sitting between them. Germline V gene sequence: CDR1 LNHDA, CDR2 SQIVND (reference sequence). The CDR3 is made up of 14 amino acids. Here the CDR3 DNA reads TGTGCCAGTAGTACGACAGGTAGATACAATGAGCAGTTCTTC. The encoded protein is CASSTTGRYNEQFF.

The CDR3 reads CASKVGAETQYF. DNA for the CDR3: TGCGCCAGCAAGGTGGGAGCAGAGACCCAGTACTTC. The chain uses TRBV5-1 and TRBJ2-5; tentative D call: TRBD2 (5 bases). The V gene's germline CDR1 is SGHRS and CDR2 YFSETQ. The CDR3 covers 12 residues. The germline V and J ends were trimmed by 6 bases and 4 bases, with 10 bases remaining between them.

The J gene is TRBJ1-4, the V gene TRBV4-3; 10 nucleotides align to TRBD1. V trimming: 6 bases; J trimming: 8 bases; junction bases outside the gene matches: 3. Germline-derived CDR1 and CDR2 are LGHNA and YSLEER. The CDR3 length is 13 residues. This CDR3 is CASRDRGREKLFF. For the CDR3, the DNA is TGCGCCAGCAGGGACAGGGGGAGAGAAAAACTGTTTTTT.

This clone was seen a single time. The chain has TRBV6-5 and TRBJ2-7, with 7 nucleotides matching TRBD1. The germline gives CDR1 MNHEY, CDR2 SVGAGI. The CDR3 consists of 15 residues. After removal of 2 bases from V and 3 bases from J, the junction contained 7 bases not matched to a gene. The CDR3 bases are TGTGCCAGCAGTTACCCCAGGGGGTTGAACTACGAGCAGTACTTC. This gives the protein CASSYPRGLNYEQYF.

This chain uses TRBV5-1 with TRBJ1-1, with TRBD1 identical over 8 bases. Germline trimming cut 4 bases from V and 2 bases from J; bases unmatched to any gene: 4. Germline V lookup: CDR1 SGHRS, CDR2 YFSETQ. The CDR3 contains 14 residues. This CDR3 reads CASSPDRENTEAFF. The CDR3, as DNA: TGCGCCAGCAGCCCGGACAGGGAAAACACTGAAGCTTTCTTT.

The DNA of the CDR3 is TGTGCCAGCAGCTCAGACAGGGGATGGAGCACTGAAGCTTTCTTT. Amino acid sequence: CASSSDRGWSTEAFF. The V gene is TRBV5-4, the J gene TRBJ1-1; TRBD1 aligns across 8 bases. V was clipped by 3 bases and J by 4 bases; unmatched bases: 8. CDR3 length: 15 residues. Per the germline V gene, CDR1 is SGHNT and CDR2 is YYREEE (reference sequence).

The chain combines TRBV27 with TRBJ1-5; D call uncertain. Germline V gene lookup returns CDR1 MNHEY and CDR2 SMNVEV (reference sequence). CDR3 length: 13 residues. Trimming left V 0 bases short and J 6 bases short, with 6 bases between. DNA for the CDR3: TGTGCCAGCAGTTTATCAACGGGTCAGCCCCAGCATTTT. Amino acids: CASSLSTGQPQHF.

The chain has TRBV19 and TRBJ2-1; 10 nucleotides align to TRBD1. V shed 5 bases, J shed 2 bases, and the junction held 9 bases outside the gene matches. Germline V gene sequence: CDR1 LNHDA, CDR2 SQIVND (reference sequence). There are 17 residues in the CDR3. The CDR3 region has the DNA TGTGCCAGTAGTTACCCCAGGGGACAGGGGCCCTACAATGAGCAGTTCTTC. Translation: CASSYPRGQGPYNEQFF.

This chain connects TRBV18 to TRBJ1-5; TRBD1 is a possible D gene (5 bases). Germline values: CDR1 KGHSH, CDR2 LQKENI. The CDR3 loop spans 13 amino acids. Trimming shortened V by 6 bases and J by 6 bases, and 12 bases separated the two germline ends. This CDR3 reads CASSGGDGQPQHF. CDR3 nucleotide sequence: TGTGCCAGCTCGGGCGGGGACGGTCAGCCCCAGCATTTT.